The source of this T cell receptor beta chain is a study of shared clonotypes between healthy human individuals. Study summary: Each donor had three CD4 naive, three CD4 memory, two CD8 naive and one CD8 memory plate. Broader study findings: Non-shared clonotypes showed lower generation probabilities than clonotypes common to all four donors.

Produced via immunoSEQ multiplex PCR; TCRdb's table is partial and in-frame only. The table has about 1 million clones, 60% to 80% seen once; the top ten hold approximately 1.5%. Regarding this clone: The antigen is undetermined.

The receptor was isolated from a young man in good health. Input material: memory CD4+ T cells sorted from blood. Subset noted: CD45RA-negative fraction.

CDR3 protein: CASSGLGRVADNSPLHF. In nucleotides, the CDR3 is TGTGCCAGCAGTGGCCTTGGACGGGTGGCAGATAATTCACCCCTCCACTTT. V usage is TRBV6-1 and J usage is TRBJ1-6; D uncertain. Germline assignment: CDR1 MNHNS and CDR2 SASEGT. V lost 4 bases to trimming and J lost 5 bases, with 18 bases between them. This CDR3 contains 17 residues.